The sequence of this T cell receptor beta chain was determined in a study of T cells after yellow fever vaccination. Turning to the study itself: Preparation of fractions with low cell numbers was performed using SMART-Seq v4 Ultra Low Input.

For this clonotype: The antigen is not known.

Study-level points and caveats: Most primary-vaccination clones recurred post-booster (approximately 96% CD4, roughly 91% CD8).

TCRdb re-analysed the 5' RACE reads in MiXCR, keeping a single row per CDR3 protein. The sample yields a few hundred thousand distinct CDR3 sequences, under 9% seen once. Trimming took 1 base from V and 2 from J; bases not matched to a gene: 4. The CDR3 runs to 18 residues. Germline V gene data show CDR1 as KGHSH and CDR2 as LQKENI. The receptor's source is a man between 18 and 29 years old who received the YFV17D yellow fever vaccine. Sequenced here: CD4+ T cells sorted from PBMCs, sampled 5 days after the yellow fever booster vaccination. The chain joins TRBV18 to TRBJ2-3, with TRBD2 identical over 15 bases. The DNA for the CDR3 is TGTGCCAGCTCACCACGGGGACTAGCGGGGGGACCCACAGATACGCAGTATTTT. Protein product: CASSPRGLAGGPTDTQYF.